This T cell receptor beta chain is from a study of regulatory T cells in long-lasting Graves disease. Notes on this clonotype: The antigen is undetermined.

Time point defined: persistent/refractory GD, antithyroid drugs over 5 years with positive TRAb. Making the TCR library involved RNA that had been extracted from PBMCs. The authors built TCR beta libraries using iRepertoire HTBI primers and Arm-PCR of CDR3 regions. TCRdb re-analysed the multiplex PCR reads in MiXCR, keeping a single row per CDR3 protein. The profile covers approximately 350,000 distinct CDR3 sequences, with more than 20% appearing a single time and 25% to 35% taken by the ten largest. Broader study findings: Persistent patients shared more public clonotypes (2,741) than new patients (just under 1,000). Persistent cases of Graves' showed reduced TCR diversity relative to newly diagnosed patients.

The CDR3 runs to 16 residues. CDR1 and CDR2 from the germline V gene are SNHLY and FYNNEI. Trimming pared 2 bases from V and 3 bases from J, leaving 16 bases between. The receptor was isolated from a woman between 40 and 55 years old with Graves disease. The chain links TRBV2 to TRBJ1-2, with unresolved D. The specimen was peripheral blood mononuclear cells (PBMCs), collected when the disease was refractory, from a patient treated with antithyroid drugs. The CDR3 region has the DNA TGTGCCAGCAGTGAAAGTCTTGGGCGTATCGACTATGGCTACACCTTC. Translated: CASSESLGRIDYGYTF.